This TCR beta chain was sequenced during a study of blood T cells in healthy people across ages (dated by TCRdb to the mid-2010s). Notes on the research overall: In model experiments, template switching captured about one uniquely barcoded TCR beta cDNA molecule for every two T cells. To avoid experimental bias, donors of different ages were spread randomly across the sequencing lanes. To track age-related changes in TCR beta repertoire diversity, the study relied on deep sequencing normalized with unique cDNA molecular identifiers. Donors were grouped into four age groups: young (average approximately 15 years), middle-aged (around 39), aged (around 60) and long-lived (approximately 82). The study analyzed two additional independent replicas of 1 million unique cDNA reads from the same blood draw for two donors, one aged 18 to 30 and one aged 80 or older.

The donors were 40 or so Caucasian individuals from Russia, aged roughly 6 to 100 years, who were systemically healthy. Each donor gave 8 to 10 milliliters of peripheral blood, drawn into EDTA-treated Vacutainer tubes. Ficoll-Paque density-gradient centrifugation was used to isolate PBMCs, with at least 7 million obtained per sample. Trizol reagent was used to extract total RNA from PBMCs, with at least 6 micrograms per sample. For every donor, an aliquot of PBMCs went through flow cytometry to measure the percentages of naive CD45RAhigh/CD27high T cells. The library came from 5' RACE. Sequencer: Illumina HiSeq 2500. A second PCR of about 6 to 12 cycles was run with a J-beta primer mix and a sample-barcoded 5' primer. Each TCR beta cDNA molecule received a unique molecular identifier from a template-switch 5' adaptor carrying 12 random nucleotides. Each sample yielded at least 3 million CDR3-containing paired-end reads. First-strand cDNA synthesis was performed from all RNA using the Mint cDNA synthesis kit, with priming by a TRBC-specific oligonucleotide. All cDNA was treated with uracil-DNA glycosylase and then went through a first 18-cycle PCR with the universal primers M1SS and BC2_uni_R. In the original analysis: For normalization, 1 million high-quality reads, each with a distinct molecular identifier, were randomly selected from each sample. Reads with shared molecular identifiers were discarded instead of being binned into consensus sequences. MiTCR, with a Q25 quality threshold and the strictest error-elimination algorithm, was used for CDR3 identification, clonotype clustering and error correction. A nonparametric unseen species model using Euler transformation provided a lower-bound estimate of total TCR beta diversity. TCRdb handled the public reads itself, with Q25 trimming in fastp and clone calling in MiXCR, and kept productive beta chains. Rows merge per CDR3 protein into single entries with the most common DNA and genes. The V and J calls were not made by the authors but by TCRdb's processing. Here the sample has about 1,500,000 distinct CDR3 sequences; 28% occur a single time. About 7.7% of the sample rests with the top ten.

This clonotype was observed a handful of times. Its antigen is still unknown. Qualities for individual bases were not recorded, and no much larger clone is one base off. The research as a whole found: A strong correlation was found between observed TCR beta diversity and the percentage of naive T cells measured by flow cytometry. Estimates of total diversity based on one million sequenced T cells were considered lower bounds and underestimates. Compared with the aged group, more naive CD4+ T cells, fewer expanded clones and increased TCR diversity were shown by the long-lived group, suggesting age selection. Donor CMV infection status was unknown, potentially confounding age-related changes in expanded clonotypes. As age increased, observed TCR beta diversity per million T cells dropped in a roughly linear way, and a significant reduction was already evident by age about 40. Bulk unsorted PBMC profiling prevented conclusive comparison of naive and antigen-experienced compartments.

This TCR derives from a woman aged 25 to 45 in good health. The specimen was blood.

For the CDR3, the sequence is CATSDDGTGLDTQYF. The DNA reads TGTGCCACCAGTGATGATGGGACAGGGCTAGATACGCAGTATTTT. In this chain, TRBV24-1 is recombined with TRBJ2-3; the central 9 bases match TRBD1. Unmatched junction bases come to 5, with V trimmed by 3 bases and J by 5 bases. From cysteine to phenylalanine, the CDR3 is 15 amino acids long. Just the 45-base CDR3 DNA is kept, in frame starting at base 1. CDR1 and CDR2 were assigned from the germline V gene as KGHDR and SFDVKD.